Shown below are 14 T cell receptor beta chains from a single sample sequenced in a study of blood T cell repertoires in COVID-19. Measured with immunoSEQ multiplex PCR; TCRdb has only the in-frame clones, and not every one. In the table there are approximately 290,000 clones, roughly 89% of which are singletons. The sequencing sample was made of peripheral blood. The source of these receptors is a man in his thirties or forties with acute or convalescent COVID-19.

The chain joins TRBV28 to TRBJ1-1; TRBD1 matches 7 bases. J was trimmed by 0 bases and V by 3 bases; bases with no gene match: 7. The germline CDR1 and CDR2 sequences are MDHEN and SYDVKM. The CDR3 is 16 residues long. CDR3 in DNA: TGTGCCAGCAGTTTTCCCCGGGACAGCATGAACACTGAAGCTTTCTTT. It translates to CASSFPRDSMNTEAFF.

The chain joins TRBV5-4 to TRBJ2-7; D perhaps matches TRBD1 (6 bases). Trimming pared 7 bases from V and 2 bases from J, leaving 16 bases between. Germline lookup yields CDR1 SGHNT and CDR2 YYREEE (reference sequence). This CDR3 spans 14 amino acids. CDR3 nucleotides: TGTGCCAGCTTTTCACAGGGAATGCCCTACGAGCAGTACTTC. Protein: CASFSQGMPYEQYF.

The chain is built from TRBV19 and TRBJ2-3; D unclear. Looked up from germline, CDR1 is LNHDA and CDR2 is SQIVND (reference sequence). V gave up 5 bases and J gave up 8 bases, with 14 bases separating them. This CDR3 region has 13 residues. CDR3 DNA: TGTGCCAGTAGTTTCGACAAGTTCGGTACGCAGTATTTT. Amino acid sequence: CASSFDKFGTQYF.

The rearrangement joins TRBV6-5 to TRBJ1-5; D gene uncertain. The CDR3 loop spans 14 amino acids. The V gene lost 2 bases and the J gene lost 10 bases, with 15 bases spanning the gap. The V gene's germline CDR1 is MNHEY and CDR2 SVGAGI. The CDR3 is CASSYEAAPSPQHF. DNA for the CDR3: TGTGCCAGCAGTTACGAGGCAGCTCCAAGTCCCCAGCATTTT.

The gene calls are TRBV7-3 and TRBJ2-1; unclear D gene. The V end was cut by 5 bases, the J end by 4 bases, with 9 bases between. Germline V lookup: CDR1 SGHTA, CDR2 FQGTGA. This CDR3 contains 13 residues. The CDR3 DNA is TGTGCCAGCAGCCTCAGAAATTACAATGAGCAGTTCTTC. Protein product: CASSLRNYNEQFF. The whole variable domain, remainder taken from reference TRBV7-3 and TRBJ2-1, is GAGVSQTPSNKVTEKGKYVELRCDPISGHTALYWYRQSLGQGPEFLIYFQGTGAADDSGLPNDRFFAVRPEGSVSTLKIQRTERGDSAVYLCASSLRNYNEQFFGPGTRLTVL.

The genes are TRBV3-1 (or the pseudogene TRBV3-2) and TRBJ2-3, with D tentatively TRBD2 (5 bases). CDR1 and CDR2 from the germline V gene are LGHDT and YNNKEL (reference sequence). The CDR3 has 15 amino acids. V was pared by 2 bases and J by 3 bases, with 12 bases between. The DNA for the CDR3 is TGTGCCAGCAGCCAACCCGGGATGGGGACAGATACGCAGTATTTT. It translates to CASSQPGMGTDTQYF.

With regard to this clone: The same CDR3 arises from other DNA sequences in this sample as well. This sequence joins TRBV28 and TRBJ2-1, with 10 positions matching TRBD2. The CDR3 extends over 15 amino acids. The V segment lost 8 bases and the J segment 1 base; nucleotides outside the gene matches: 5. Per the germline V gene, CDR1 is MDHEN and CDR2 is SYDVKM. The CDR3 spells CASSSGGASYNEQFF. Here the CDR3 DNA reads TGTGCCAGCTCGAGCGGGGGGGCTTCCTACAATGAGCAGTTCTTC.

Concerning this clone: Distinct nucleotide sequences in the sample also encode this CDR3. The chain is built from TRBV12-3 or TRBV12-4 and TRBJ1-2, with D perhaps matching TRBD1 (6 bases). This CDR3 spans 13 amino acids. Between the trimmed V and J ends, which lost 3 bases and 2 bases, there was a span of 7 bases. For the CDR3, the DNA is TGTGCCAGCAGTTTGCAGGGGAACTATGGCTACACCTTC. This sequence encodes CASSLQGNYGYTF.

The chain has TRBV7-3 and TRBJ2-5, with TRBD2 identical over 7 bases. Trimming cost V 2 bases and J 1 base; bases outside gene matches: 7. Per germline, CDR1 SGHTA and CDR2 FQGTGA. The CDR3 is made up of 16 amino acids. Here the CDR3 DNA reads TGTGCCAGCAGCTTAGAGCAGGCGGGGGTCCAAGAGACCCAGTACTTC. It specifies CASSLEQAGVQETQYF.

This chain connects TRBV11-3 to TRBJ2-3, with D unclear. Per germline, CDR1 SGHNT and CDR2 YENEEA. Trimming stripped 4 bases from V and 5 bases from J, with 7 bases between. This CDR3 has 12 amino acids. CDR3 region: CASSSPGDTQYF. The CDR3, as DNA: TGTGCCAGCAGCTCCCCCGGAGATACGCAGTATTTT.

This chain connects TRBV2 to TRBJ1-5; TRBD1 agrees at 8 bases. CDR1 SNHLY and CDR2 FYNNEI come from the germline V gene. Trimming cost V 6 bases and J 6 bases; bases outside gene matches: 4. The CDR3 extends over 13 amino acids. This CDR3 is CASSEDRAQPQHF. The CDR3, as DNA: TGTGCCAGCAGCGAGGACAGGGCTCAGCCCCAGCATTTT.

V gene TRBV7-6 combines with J gene TRBJ1-1; D is unclear. With 0 bases removed from V and 0 bases from J, the gap between germline ends came to 5 bases. The germline V gene has CDR1 SGHVS and CDR2 FNYEAQ. The CDR3 runs 14 residues. The CDR3 protein is CASSLAQVNTEAFF. CDR3 bases: TGTGCCAGCAGCTTAGCCCAGGTGAACACTGAAGCTTTCTTT. Variable domain in full (rest from reference TRBV7-6 and TRBJ1-1): GAGVSQSPRYKVTKRGQDVALRCDPISGHVSLYWYRQALGQGPEFLTYFNYEAQQDKSGLPNDRFSAERPEGSISTLTIQRTEQRDSAMYRCASSLAQVNTEAFFGQGTRLTVV.

J is TRBJ1-4 and V is TRBV6-1, with TRBD1 matching over 7 bases. Germline V CDR1 and CDR2: MNHNS, SASEGT. The CDR3 covers 15 residues. V shed 1 base, J shed 7 bases, and the junction held 6 bases outside the gene matches. CDR3 residues: CASSEVTGIVEKLFF. CDR3 DNA: TGTGCCAGCAGTGAAGTGACAGGGATTGTTGAAAAACTGTTTTTT.

The chain combines TRBV19 with TRBJ2-1; the D gene is possibly TRBD1 (6 bases). The germline V gene encodes CDR1 LNHDA and CDR2 SQIVND (reference sequence). This CDR3 is built from 15 residues. V shed 5 bases and J shed 7 bases, with 18 bases lying between them. The CDR3 DNA reads as TGTGCCAGTAGTGACGACTACAGGGTGAGGAATGAGCAGTTCTTC. Its protein is CASSDDYRVRNEQFF.